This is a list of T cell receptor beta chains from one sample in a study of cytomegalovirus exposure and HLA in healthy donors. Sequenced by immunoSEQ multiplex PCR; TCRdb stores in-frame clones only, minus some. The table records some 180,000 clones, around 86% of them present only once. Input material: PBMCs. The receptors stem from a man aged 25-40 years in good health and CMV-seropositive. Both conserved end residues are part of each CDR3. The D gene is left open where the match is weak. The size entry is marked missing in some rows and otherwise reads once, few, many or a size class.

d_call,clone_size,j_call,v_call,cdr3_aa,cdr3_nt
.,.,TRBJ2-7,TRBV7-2,CASSSFYEQYF,TGTGCCAGCAGCTCTTTCTACGAGCAGTACTTC
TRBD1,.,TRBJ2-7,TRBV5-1,CASSSGTASLEQYF,TGCGCCAGCAGCTCGGGGACAGCCTCTTTGGAGCAGTACTTC
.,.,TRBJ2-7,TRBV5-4,CASSLVGAGLYEQYF,TGTGCCAGCAGCTTGGTTGGGGCAGGCCTCTACGAGCAGTACTTC
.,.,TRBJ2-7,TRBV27,CASSTPGPTYEQYF,TGTGCCAGCAGCACCCCGGGACCCACCTACGAGCAGTACTTC
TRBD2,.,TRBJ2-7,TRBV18,CASSLGTSGGTSSYEQYF,TGTGCCAGCTCACTAGGGACTAGCGGGGGGACGAGCTCCTACGAGCAGTACTTC
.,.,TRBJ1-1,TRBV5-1,CASSPGFNKDRDTEAFF,TGCGCCAGCAGCCCAGGTTTCAATAAGGACCGGGACACTGAAGCTTTCTTT
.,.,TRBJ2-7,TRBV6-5,CAVRPGGSYEQYF,TGTGCCGTCCGCCCAGGGGGGAGCTACGAGCAGTACTTC
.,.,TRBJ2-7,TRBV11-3,CASSFGDEQYF,TGTGCCAGCAGCTTCGGGGACGAGCAGTACTTC
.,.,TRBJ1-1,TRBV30,CAWSVGLNTEAFF,TGTGCCTGGAGTGTTGGCTTGAACACTGAAGCTTTCTTT
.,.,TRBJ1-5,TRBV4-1,CASSQEQGSNQPQHF,TGCGCCAGCAGCCAAGAACAGGGTAGCAATCAGCCCCAGCATTTT
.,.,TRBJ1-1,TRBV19,CASTPLPLNTEAFF,TGTGCCAGTACCCCTCTCCCCTTGAACACTGAAGCTTTCTTT
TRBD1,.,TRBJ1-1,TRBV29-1,CSVETGGSEAFF,TGCAGCGTCGAAACAGGGGGCTCTGAAGCTTTCTTT
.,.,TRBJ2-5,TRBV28,CASSLRDWGKETQYF,TGTGCCAGCAGTTTGAGGGATTGGGGAAAGGAGACCCAGTACTTC
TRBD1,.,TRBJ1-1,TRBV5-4,CASSPEGGDTEAFF,TGTGCCAGCAGTCCGGAAGGGGGCGACACTGAAGCTTTCTTT
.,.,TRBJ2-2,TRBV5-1,CASSQALGAGELFF,TGCGCCAGCAGCCAGGCTTTGGGGGCCGGGGAGCTGTTTTTT
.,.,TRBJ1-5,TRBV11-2,CASSPAGQPQHF,TGTGCCAGCAGCCCGGCCGGTCAGCCCCAGCATTTT
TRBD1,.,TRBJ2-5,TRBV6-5,CASSYEGAAETQYF,TGTGCCAGCAGTTACGAGGGGGCAGCTGAGACCCAGTACTTC
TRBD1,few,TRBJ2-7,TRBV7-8,CASSQTGTGGKGAYEQYF,TGTGCCAGCAGTCAAACCGGGACAGGGGGGAAGGGGGCCTACGAGCAGTACTTC
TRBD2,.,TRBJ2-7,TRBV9,CASSVGGRVAEQYF,TGTGCCAGCAGCGTAGGCGGGAGGGTAGCCGAGCAGTACTTC
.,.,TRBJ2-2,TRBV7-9,CAEDSLNTGELFF,TGTGCCGAAGACAGCCTGAACACCGGGGAGCTGTTTTTT
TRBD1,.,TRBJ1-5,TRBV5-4,CASSLGGDRKHQPQHF,TGTGCCAGCAGCTTGGGGGGGGACAGGAAACATCAGCCCCAGCATTTT
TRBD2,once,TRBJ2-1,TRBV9,CASSLTGTSLINEQFF,TGTGCCAGCAGCCTGACCGGGACTAGCCTAATTAATGAGCAGTTCTTC
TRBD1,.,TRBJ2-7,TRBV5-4,CASSPPGQGAYEQYF,TGTGCCAGCAGCCCGCCGGGACAGGGGGCCTACGAGCAGTACTTC
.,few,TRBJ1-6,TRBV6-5,CASSSEFTSPLHF,TGTGCCAGCAGTTCAGAGTTTACCTCACCCCTCCACTTT
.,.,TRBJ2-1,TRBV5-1,CASSLVLGADYNEQFF,TGCGCCAGCAGCTTGGTACTGGGGGCCGACTACAATGAGCAGTTCTTC
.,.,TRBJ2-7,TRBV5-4,CASSSGLSYEQYF,TGTGCCAGCTCCTCCGGCCTCTCCTACGAGCAGTACTTC
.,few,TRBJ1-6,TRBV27,CASSLGGVYSPLHF,TGTGCCAGCAGTTTGGGAGGGGTTTACTCACCCCTCCACTTT
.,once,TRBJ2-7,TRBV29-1,CSVEDETASYEQYF,TGCAGCGTTGAGGATGAGACAGCGTCCTACGAGCAGTACTTC